This TCR beta chain was identified during a study of beta chain features in type 1 diabetes. Overall study results and limits: TCRB CDR3 length was moderately but significantly reduced in all four CD4+ subsets of Type 1 diabetes patients.

Many counts were recorded for this clone. Its cognate antigen is unknown. Investigators reverse transcribed all isolated RNA, so they sequenced expressed TCRB transcripts. Produced via immunoSEQ multiplex PCR; TCRdb's table is partial and in-frame only. The repertoire has a few hundred thousand clones, roughly a tenth of them found once; the top ten carry 0.6%. The sequencing input was central memory CD4+ T cells from blood. This clonotype originated in a man younger than 45 with type 1 diabetes.

The CDR3 loop reads CASHDRVYEQYF. The CDR3, as DNA: TGTGCCAGCCACGACAGGGTCTACGAGCAGTACTTC. J is TRBJ2-7 and V is TRBV28, with TRBD1 identical over 7 bases. V trimming: 8 bases; J trimming: 3 bases; junction bases outside the gene matches: 4. Per germline, CDR1 MDHEN and CDR2 SYDVKM. The CDR3 runs to 12 residues.